The clone carrying this T cell receptor (beta chain) has only a few counts. Per the germline V gene, CDR1 is SGHRS and CDR2 is YFSETQ. The CDR3 runs to 14 residues. V lost 0 bases, J lost 4 bases, and 8 bases lay in between. 13 Jbeta primers and 60 Vbeta primers were used for the PCR. Assay used: immunoSEQ multiplex PCR; TCRdb lists only in-frame clones, some missing. The data contain approximately 200,000 clones, roughly three quarters of them singletons. This record belongs to a study of cytomegalovirus exposure and HLA in healthy donors. The receptor was derived from a woman aged 18-29 years in good health and CMV-seronegative. This chain links TRBV5-1 with TRBJ2-1; D not resolved. What was sequenced was PBMCs. CDR3 sequence reads: CASSLEYNYNEQFF. DNA of the CDR3: TGCGCCAGCAGCTTGGAGTACAATTACAATGAGCAGTTCTTC.